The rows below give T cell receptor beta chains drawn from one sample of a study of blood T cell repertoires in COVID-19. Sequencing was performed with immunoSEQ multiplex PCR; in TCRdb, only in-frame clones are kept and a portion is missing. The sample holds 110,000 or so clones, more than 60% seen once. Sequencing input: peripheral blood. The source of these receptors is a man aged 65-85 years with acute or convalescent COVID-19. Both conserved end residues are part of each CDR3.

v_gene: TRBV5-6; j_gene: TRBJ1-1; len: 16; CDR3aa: CASSLTFWEMNTEAFF
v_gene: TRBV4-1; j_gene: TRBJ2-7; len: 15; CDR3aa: CASSRTSGNSYEQYF
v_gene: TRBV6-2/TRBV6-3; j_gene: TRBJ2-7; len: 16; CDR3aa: CASSSRLTGGAYEQYF
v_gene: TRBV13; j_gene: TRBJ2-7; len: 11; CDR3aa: CASSPGDEQYF
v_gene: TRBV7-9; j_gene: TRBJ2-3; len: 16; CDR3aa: CASSARLAGGEDTQYF
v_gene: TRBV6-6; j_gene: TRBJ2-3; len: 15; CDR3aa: CTSSYGTAGTDTQYF
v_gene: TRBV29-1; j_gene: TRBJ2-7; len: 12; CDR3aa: CSAGGGLYEQYF
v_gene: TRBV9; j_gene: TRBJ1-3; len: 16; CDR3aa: CASSPRFSLSGNTIYF
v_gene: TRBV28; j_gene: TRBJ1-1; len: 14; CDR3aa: CASSPRNGGTEAFF
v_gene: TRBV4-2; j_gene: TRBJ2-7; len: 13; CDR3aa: CASSGDRFYEQYF
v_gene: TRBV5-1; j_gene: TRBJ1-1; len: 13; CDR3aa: CASSRDRGSEAFF
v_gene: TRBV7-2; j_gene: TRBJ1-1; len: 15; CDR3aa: CASSSPLAINTEAFF
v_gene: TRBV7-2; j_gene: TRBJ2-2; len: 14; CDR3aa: CASRVSSATGELFF
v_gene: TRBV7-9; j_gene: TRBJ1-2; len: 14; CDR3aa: CASSARDRAVGYTF
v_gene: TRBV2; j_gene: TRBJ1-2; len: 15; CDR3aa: CASSLTGQSRGGYTF
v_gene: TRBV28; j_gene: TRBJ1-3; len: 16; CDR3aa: CASSLPGQGSGNTIYF
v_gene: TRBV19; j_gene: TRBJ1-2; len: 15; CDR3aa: CASSRRDRGNYGYTF
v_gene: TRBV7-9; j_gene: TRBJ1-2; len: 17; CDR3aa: CASSLPPSGLHRDGYTF